The 14 T cell receptor beta chains reported below all come from one sample, sequenced in a study of cytotoxic CD8 clonotypes in ibrutinib-treated CLL. Generated by immunoSEQ multiplex PCR, the TCRdb table keeps only in-frame clones and is missing some. Of about 300,000 clones detected, around 66% appear once; the ten largest clones hold around 6.3%. The material sequenced was PBMCs, taken after 36 months of ibrutinib treatment. The receptor source for this set is a human donor with chronic lymphocytic leukemia.

The table lists this clone with a few counts. V is TRBV5-1 and J is TRBJ2-7; D gene unclear. The V and J ends lost 4 bases and 9 bases respectively, with 11 bases between them. CDR3 length: 11 amino acids. Germline assignment: CDR1 SGHRS and CDR2 YFSETQ. The chain's CDR3 is CASSLTERQYF. CDR3 nucleotides: TGCGCCAGCAGCCTCACAGAACGGCAGTACTTC. Full variable domain (remainder filled in from reference TRBV5-1 and TRBJ2-7): KAGVTQTPRYLIKTRGQQVTLSCSPISGHRSVSWYQQTPGQGLQFLFEYFSETQRNKGNFPGRFSGRQFSNSRSEMNVSTLELGDSALYLCASSLTERQYFGPGTRLTVT.

The chain employs TRBV4-1 and TRBJ1-6; D perhaps matches TRBD1 (5 bases). CDR1 MGHRA and CDR2 YSYEKL come from the germline V gene. CDR3 length: 16 residues. V was shortened by 4 bases and J by 7 bases, with 17 bases between the two germline ends. The chain's CDR3 is CASSLYKGRKNSPLHF. In DNA form, the CDR3 reads TGCGCCAGCAGCCTTTACAAGGGGCGGAAAAATTCACCCCTCCACTTT.

The rearrangement joins TRBV4-3 to TRBJ1-1; TRBD1 matches at 9 bases. The V and J ends lost 3 bases and 4 bases, in that order; junction bases with no gene match: 9. Germline V lookup: CDR1 LGHNA, CDR2 YSLEER. CDR3 length equals 16 residues. The CDR3 DNA reads TGCGCCAGCAGCCAGGGACAGGGAGATTTCGGCACTGAAGCTTTCTTT. Translating gives CASSQGQGDFGTEAFF.

V is TRBV7-8 and J is TRBJ1-1; 7 nucleotides match TRBD1. Looked up from germline, CDR1 is SGHVS and CDR2 is FQNEAQ. The junction had 7 bases not matched to a gene; V was cut back by 3 bases and J by 0 bases. The CDR3 spans 16 residues. The CDR3 DNA reads as TGTGCCAGCAGCTTGGGTAGGGGGCAGCTGAACACTGAAGCTTTCTTT. Amino acid sequence: CASSLGRGQLNTEAFF.

The rearrangement links TRBV7-2 to TRBJ2-7; the match to TRBD2 covers 7 bases. The germline V gene encodes CDR1 SGHTA and CDR2 FQGNSA. V lost 1 base to trimming and J lost 0 bases; unmatched junction nucleotides: 6. This CDR3 region has 16 residues. The CDR3 region is CASSLVGGGSSYEQYF. The CDR3 DNA follows: TGTGCCAGCAGCTTAGTAGGCGGGGGAAGCTCCTACGAGCAGTACTTC. Supplemented by reference TRBV7-2 and TRBJ2-7, the full variable domain reads GAGVSQSPSNKVTEKGKDVELRCDPISGHTALYWYRQSLGQGLEFLIYFQGNSAPDKSGLPSDRFSAERTGGSVSTLTIQRTQQEDSAVYLCASSLVGGGSSYEQYFGPGTRLTVT.

This chain connects TRBV19 to TRBJ1-6; D is unclear. The CDR3 extends over 13 amino acids. Trimming took 3 bases from V and 7 from J, leaving 7 bases between them. The V gene's germline CDR1 is LNHDA and CDR2 SQIVND (reference sequence). The CDR3 spells CASSITENSPLHF. The CDR3 DNA sequence: TGTGCCAGTAGTATCACTGAAAATTCACCCCTCCACTTT.

This clone was seen only once. The chain links TRBV10-3 to TRBJ2-1; 12 bases map to TRBD2. Germline CDR1 is ENHRY and CDR2 is SYGVKD. The CDR3 sequence is 13 residues long. The trim removed 10 bases at V and 4 bases at J, leaving 2 bases unmatched. The CDR3 here is CATTSGGYNEQFF. Here the CDR3 DNA reads TGTGCCACGACTAGCGGGGGTTACAATGAGCAGTTCTTC.

This chain joins TRBV11-2 and TRBJ1-2; no clear D gene. The CDR3 runs to 13 residues. The germline CDR1 and CDR2 sequences are SGHAT and FQNNGV. V lost 8 bases and J lost 1, with 11 bases in between. As DNA, the CDR3 is TGTGCCAGCGCGGGTCAGGTTAACTATGGCTACACCTTC. Translated, it gives CASAGQVNYGYTF.

The V gene is TRBV27, the J gene TRBJ1-4, with 9 bases aligning to TRBD1. Germline V gives CDR1 MNHEY, CDR2 SMNVEV (reference sequence). V lost 5 bases to trimming and J lost 8 bases; unmatched junction nucleotides: 9. There are 15 residues in the CDR3. CDR3 region: CASSVLQGAEEKLFF. CDR3 DNA sequence: TGTGCCAGCAGTGTCCTACAGGGGGCGGAGGAAAAACTGTTTTTT.

The genes are TRBV2 and TRBJ2-2; 8 bases map to TRBD1. The J segment lost 0 bases and the V segment lost 7 bases, leaving 1 base of the junction unmatched. Looked up from germline, CDR1 is SNHLY and CDR2 is FYNNEI. This CDR3 region has 14 residues. CDR3 residues: CASTDRANTGELFF. As DNA, the CDR3 is TGTGCCAGCACGGACAGGGCGAACACCGGGGAGCTGTTTTTT.

This clone was seen only a few times. The V call is TRBV7-9, the J call TRBJ2-7; TRBD2 matches at 11 bases. V gave up 4 bases and J gave up 2 bases; unmatched junction bases: 16. Germline V gene data show CDR1 as SEHNR and CDR2 as FQNEAQ (reference sequence). The CDR3 consists of 19 residues. In nucleotides, the CDR3 is TGTGCCAGCAGCTCCCCCCGCGGACGAACTAGCGGGGGCCCCTACGAGCAGTACTTC. Residues: CASSSPRGRTSGGPYEQYF.

V and J are TRBV15 and TRBJ2-1; unclear D gene. Germline assignment: CDR1 LNHNV and CDR2 YYDKDF (reference sequence). Trimming cost V 2 bases and J 3 bases, with 5 bases left between them. The CDR3 sequence is 13 residues long. This CDR3 reads CATSRTYYNEQFF. CDR3 coding DNA: TGTGCCACCAGCAGAACCTACTACAATGAGCAGTTCTTC.

The rearrangement joins TRBV5-1 to TRBJ2-3, with D perhaps matching TRBD1 or TRBD2 (5 bases each). The CDR3 is 14 residues long. V lost 4 bases and J lost 5, with 14 bases in between. The germline CDR1 and CDR2 sequences are SGHRS and YFSETQ. The CDR3 DNA reads as TGCGCCAGCAGCCAACTAGGGGTTGGAGATACGCAGTATTTT. The encoded protein is CASSQLGVGDTQYF.

V is TRBV6-6 and J is TRBJ2-5; D might be TRBD2 (5 bases). The CDR3 runs to 12 residues. Trimming removed 5 bases from V and 1 base from J, with 5 bases in between. CDR1 MNHNY and CDR2 SVGAGI come from the germline V gene (reference sequence). CDR3 nucleotides: TGTGCCAGCAGTCGGGGCCAAGAGACCCAGTACTTC. Protein product: CASSRGQETQYF.